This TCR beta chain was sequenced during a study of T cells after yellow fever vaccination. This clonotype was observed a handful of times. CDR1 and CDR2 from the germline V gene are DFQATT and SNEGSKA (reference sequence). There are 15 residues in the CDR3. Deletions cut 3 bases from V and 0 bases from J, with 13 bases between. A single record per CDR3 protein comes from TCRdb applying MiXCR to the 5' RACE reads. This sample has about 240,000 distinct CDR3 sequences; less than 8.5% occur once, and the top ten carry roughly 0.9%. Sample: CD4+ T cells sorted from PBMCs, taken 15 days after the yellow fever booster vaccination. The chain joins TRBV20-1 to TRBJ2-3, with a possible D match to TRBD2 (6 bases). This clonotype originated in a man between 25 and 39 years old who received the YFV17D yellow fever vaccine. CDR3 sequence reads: CSARGLLISTDTQYF. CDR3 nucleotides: TGCAGTGCTAGGGGACTCCTGATTAGCACAGATACGCAGTATTTT.